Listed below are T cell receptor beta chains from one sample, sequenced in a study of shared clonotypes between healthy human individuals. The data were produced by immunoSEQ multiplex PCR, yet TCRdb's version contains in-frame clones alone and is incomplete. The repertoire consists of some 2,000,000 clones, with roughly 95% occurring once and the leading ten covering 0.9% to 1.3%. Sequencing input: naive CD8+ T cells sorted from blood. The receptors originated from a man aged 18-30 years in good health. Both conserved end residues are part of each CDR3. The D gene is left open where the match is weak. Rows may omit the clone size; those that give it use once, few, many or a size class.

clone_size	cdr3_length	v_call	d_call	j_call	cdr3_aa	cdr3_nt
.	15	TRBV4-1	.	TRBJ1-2	CASSHLPTADYGYTF	TGCGCCAGCAGCCACCTTCCGACAGCAGACTATGGCTACACCTTC
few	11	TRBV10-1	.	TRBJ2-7	CASSGGLEQYF	TGCGCCAGCAGTGGGGGGCTCGAGCAGTACTTC
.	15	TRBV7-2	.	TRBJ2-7	CASSLNPGSNYEQYF	TGTGCCAGCAGCTTAAATCCGGGATCTAACTACGAGCAGTACTTC
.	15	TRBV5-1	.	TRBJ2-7	CASSVERQTNYEQYF	TGCGCCAGCAGCGTGGAACGACAGACCAACTACGAGCAGTACTTC
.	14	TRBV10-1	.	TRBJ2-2	CASSDKQWTGELFF	TGCGCCAGCAGTGATAAACAGTGGACCGGGGAGCTGTTTTTT
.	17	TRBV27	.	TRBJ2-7	CASSDNGSGVGSYEQYF	TGTGCCAGCAGCGATAACGGTTCGGGAGTGGGCTCCTACGAGCAGTACTTC
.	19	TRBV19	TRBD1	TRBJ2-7	CASSITGTGALGGFYEQYF	TGTGCCAGTAGTATAACCGGGACAGGGGCCCTCGGAGGTTTTTACGAGCAGTACTTC
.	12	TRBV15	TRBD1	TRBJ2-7	CASGQGGYEQYF	TGTGCCTCAGGACAGGGGGGGTACGAGCAGTACTTC
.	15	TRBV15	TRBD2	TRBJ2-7	CATSSTGTNPYEQYF	TGTGCCACCAGCAGCACCGGGACTAACCCCTACGAGCAGTACTTC
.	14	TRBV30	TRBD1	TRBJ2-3	CARGGTGSTDTQYF	TGTGCCCGAGGGGGGACAGGTAGCACAGATACGCAGTATTTT
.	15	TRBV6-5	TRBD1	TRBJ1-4	CASSYAQGIWEKLFF	TGTGCCAGCAGTTACGCACAGGGGATATGGGAAAAACTGTTTTTT
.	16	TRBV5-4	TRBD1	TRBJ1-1	CASSPGEGAMNTEAFF	TGTGCCAGCAGCCCTGGGGAGGGGGCGATGAACACTGAAGCTTTCTTT
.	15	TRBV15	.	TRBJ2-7	CATSRAGDSTYEQYF	TGTGCCACCAGCAGAGCAGGGGATTCGACCTACGAGCAGTACTTC
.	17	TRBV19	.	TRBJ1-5	CASSIGLEVLGNQPQHF	TGTGCCAGTAGTATAGGCCTAGAAGTTTTGGGCAATCAGCCCCAGCATTTT
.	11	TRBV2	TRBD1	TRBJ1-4	CASSDGRGRFF	TGTGCCAGCAGTGACGGGAGGGGGCGGTTTTTT
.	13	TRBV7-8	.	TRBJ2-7	CASSLEQSYEQYF	TGTGCCAGCAGCTTAGAACAGTCCTACGAGCAGTACTTC
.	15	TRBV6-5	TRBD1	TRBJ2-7	CASSIPGQTSYEQYF	TGTGCCAGCAGTATCCCGGGACAGACATCCTACGAGCAGTACTTC
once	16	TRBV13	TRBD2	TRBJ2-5	CASSPWTSGSQETQYF	TGTGCCAGCAGCCCATGGACTAGCGGGTCACAAGAGACCCAGTACTTC
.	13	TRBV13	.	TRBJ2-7	CASSLGLGYEQYF	TGTGCCAGCAGCTTAGGTCTAGGCTACGAGCAGTACTTC
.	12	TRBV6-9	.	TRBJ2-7	CASQTQGGEQYF	TGTGCCAGCCAGACACAGGGCGGGGAGCAGTACTTC
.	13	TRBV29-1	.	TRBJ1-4	CSVAGPVNEKLFF	TGCAGCGTTGCCGGGCCGGTTAATGAAAAACTGTTTTTT
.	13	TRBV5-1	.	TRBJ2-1	CASSSTLDNEQFF	TGCGCCAGCAGCTCCACATTAGACAATGAGCAGTTCTTC
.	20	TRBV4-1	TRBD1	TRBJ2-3	CASSQAPDRVPFGSGRTQYF	TGCGCCAGCAGCCAGGCTCCGGACAGGGTTCCGTTCGGGTCGGGTCGTACGCAGTATTTT
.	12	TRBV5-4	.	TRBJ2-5	CASSDGPETQYF	TGTGCCAGCAGCGACGGGCCAGAGACCCAGTACTTC
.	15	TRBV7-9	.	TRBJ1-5	CASSSQWAFGQPQHF	TGTGCCAGCAGCTCCCAATGGGCCTTCGGTCAGCCCCAGCATTTT
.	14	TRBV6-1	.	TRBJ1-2	CASSEVGGGYGYTF	TGTGCCAGCAGTGAAGTGGGAGGGGGCTATGGCTACACCTTC
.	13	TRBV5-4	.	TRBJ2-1	CASSPFTNNEQFF	TGTGCCAGCAGCCCGTTTACAAACAATGAGCAGTTCTTC
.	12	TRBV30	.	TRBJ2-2	CAWSEGTGELFF	TGTGCCTGGAGTGAAGGCACCGGGGAGCTGTTTTTT
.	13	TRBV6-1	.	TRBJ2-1	CASSEEITSEQFF	TGTGCCAGCAGTGAAGAAATTACGTCTGAGCAGTTCTTC